A selection of T cell receptor beta chains follows, all from one sample in a study of PD-L1 blockade in urothelial cancer. Method: immunoSEQ multiplex PCR; TCRdb's copy keeps in-frame clones and lacks some. The sample shows 35,000 to 45,000 clones, under 95% of them seen only once. The sequencing here drew on PBMCs, taken around atezolizumab (anti-PD-L1) treatment. The source is a man between 65 and 80 years old with urothelial cancer. Each CDR3 is given with its conserved first and last residue. The D gene is left open where the match is weak. Clone sizes are given selectively: once, few, many, or a class where the clone is expanded.

J: TRBJ2-7; V: TRBV6-1; D: TRBD2; size: NA; CDR3: CASSATSDYEQYF; DNA: TGTGCCAGCAGTGCCACTAGCGATTACGAGCAGTACTTC
J: TRBJ1-5; V: TRBV15; D: TRBD1; size: NA; CDR3: CATSRDSTGHQPQHF; DNA: TGTGCCACCAGCAGAGATTCGACAGGGCATCAGCCCCAGCATTTT
J: TRBJ2-7; V: TRBV19; D: NA; size: NA; CDR3: CASSTVSSSYEQYF; DNA: TGTGCCAGTAGTACAGTTTCCTCCTCCTACGAGCAGTACTTC
J: TRBJ2-1; V: TRBV19; D: TRBD1; size: NA; CDR3: CASSADRGVAYNEQFF; DNA: TGTGCCAGTAGTGCAGACAGGGGTGTCGCCTACAATGAGCAGTTCTTC
J: TRBJ2-3; V: TRBV2; D: TRBD2; size: NA; CDR3: CASRLAGLTDTQYF; DNA: TGTGCCAGCAGACTAGCGGGGCTCACAGATACGCAGTATTTT
J: TRBJ2-7; V: TRBV19; D: TRBD2; size: NA; CDR3: CASNARGSSYEQYF; DNA: TGTGCCAGTAACGCGCGGGGGTCTAGCTACGAGCAGTACTTC
J: TRBJ2-1; V: TRBV19; D: TRBD1; size: NA; CDR3: CASSIGDSSYNEQFF; DNA: TGTGCCAGTAGTATAGGGGACAGTTCCTACAATGAGCAGTTCTTC
J: TRBJ2-1; V: TRBV28; D: TRBD2; size: NA; CDR3: CASLGGAGGDYNEQFF; DNA: TGTGCCAGCCTTGGGGGAGCGGGAGGAGACTACAATGAGCAGTTCTTC
J: TRBJ1-1; V: TRBV19; D: NA; size: NA; CDR3: CASSRRGGFTEAFF; DNA: TGTGCCAGTAGTAGGCGGGGGGGGTTCACTGAAGCTTTCTTT
J: TRBJ2-3; V: TRBV9; D: NA; size: NA; CDR3: CASSDSAGDTQYF; DNA: TGTGCCAGCAGCGATTCAGCGGGAGATACGCAGTATTTT
J: TRBJ2-1; V: TRBV28; D: TRBD1; size: NA; CDR3: CASSFQTGDNEQFF; DNA: TGTGCCAGCAGTTTCCAGACAGGGGACAATGAGCAGTTCTTC
J: TRBJ2-1; V: TRBV27; D: TRBD2; size: once; CDR3: CASSLRRELGNEQFF; DNA: TGTGCCAGCAGTTTGCGGCGGGAGCTTGGTAATGAGCAGTTCTTC
J: TRBJ1-1; V: TRBV6-5; D: TRBD1; size: NA; CDR3: CASSFRGTGLNTEAFF; DNA: TGTGCCAGCAGTTTCCGCGGGACAGGGCTGAACACTGAAGCTTTCTTT
J: TRBJ2-3; V: TRBV7-6; D: NA; size: NA; CDR3: CASSPRRDTDTQYF; DNA: TGTGCCAGCAGCCCCCGTCGAGACACAGATACGCAGTATTTT
J: TRBJ2-1; V: TRBV11-2; D: TRBD2; size: NA; CDR3: CASSIAGTRNNEQFF; DNA: TGTGCCAGCAGCATAGCCGGGACTAGGAACAATGAGCAGTTCTTC
J: TRBJ2-3; V: TRBV5-1; D: TRBD2; size: NA; CDR3: CASGDAGGIRTDTQYF; DNA: TGCGCCAGCGGCGATGCGGGAGGTATACGCACAGATACGCAGTATTTT
J: TRBJ2-7; V: TRBV10-3; D: NA; size: NA; CDR3: CAISERTASSYEQYF; DNA: TGTGCCATCAGTGAGCGGACAGCGAGCTCCTACGAGCAGTACTTC
J: TRBJ1-2; V: TRBV2; D: TRBD1; size: NA; CDR3: CASSEPRDTGTESNYGYTF; DNA: TGTGCCAGCAGTGAACCAAGGGACACAGGGACAGAAAGTAACTATGGCTACACCTTC
J: TRBJ2-5; V: TRBV28; D: TRBD2; size: few; CDR3: CASSRTGLAGGETQYF; DNA: TGTGCCAGCAGTCGTACCGGGCTAGCGGGGGGGGAGACCCAGTACTTC
J: TRBJ2-2; V: TRBV27; D: NA; size: NA; CDR3: CASSFSGELFF; DNA: TGTGCCAGCAGTTTTAGCGGGGAGCTGTTTTTT
J: TRBJ2-3; V: TRBV2; D: TRBD1; size: once; CDR3: CASSRDRGADTQYF; DNA: TGTGCCAGCAGTAGGGACAGGGGGGCAGATACGCAGTATTTT
J: TRBJ2-7; V: TRBV6-5; D: NA; size: NA; CDR3: CASSYSRDSSYEQYF; DNA: TGTGCCAGCAGTTACTCTCGGGACTCTTCCTACGAGCAGTACTTC
J: TRBJ2-5; V: TRBV4-1; D: TRBD2; size: NA; CDR3: CASSQEGLAFETQYF; DNA: TGCGCCAGCAGCCAAGAAGGACTAGCGTTTGAGACCCAGTACTTC
J: TRBJ1-1; V: TRBV5-1; D: NA; size: NA; CDR3: CASSPAGSAEAFF; DNA: TGCGCCAGCAGTCCAGCGGGGAGCGCTGAAGCTTTCTTT
J: TRBJ2-1; V: TRBV30; D: NA; size: once; CDR3: CAGGGYEQFF; DNA: TGTGCCGGGGGAGGCTATGAGCAGTTCTTC
J: TRBJ2-7; V: TRBV29-1; D: NA; size: NA; CDR3: CSVVGRGHEQYF; DNA: TGCAGCGTTGTAGGCAGGGGCCACGAGCAGTACTTC
J: TRBJ2-7; V: TRBV30; D: TRBD2; size: NA; CDR3: CAWSGQRETAYEQYF; DNA: TGTGCCTGGAGTGGACAGCGGGAAACTGCCTACGAGCAGTACTTC
J: TRBJ2-5; V: TRBV29-1; D: TRBD1; size: NA; CDR3: CSVIQGAETQYF; DNA: TGCAGCGTAATACAGGGGGCAGAGACCCAGTACTTC
J: TRBJ2-6; V: TRBV2; D: NA; size: NA; CDR3: CASSAGAGANVLTF; DNA: TGTGCCAGCAGTGCAGGGGCTGGGGCCAACGTCCTGACTTTC
J: TRBJ2-1; V: TRBV28; D: NA; size: NA; CDR3: CASRPSAPRPKQFF; DNA: TGTGCCAGCAGACCTTCAGCCCCCAGGCCTAAGCAGTTCTTC
J: TRBJ2-7; V: TRBV18; D: NA; size: NA; CDR3: CASSPTGTPYEQYF; DNA: TGTGCCAGCTCTCCGACAGGGACTCCCTACGAGCAGTACTTC
J: TRBJ2-2; V: TRBV5-4; D: TRBD2; size: NA; CDR3: CASRAGTSGRGTGELFF; DNA: TGTGCCAGCAGAGCCGGGACTAGCGGGAGGGGGACCGGGGAGCTGTTTTTT
J: TRBJ2-7; V: TRBV7-8; D: NA; size: NA; CDR3: CASSLGTSSYEQYF; DNA: TGTGCCAGCAGCTTAGGTACTAGCTCCTACGAGCAGTACTTC
J: TRBJ2-7; V: TRBV18; D: TRBD1; size: NA; CDR3: CASSLAGTGILYEQYF; DNA: TGTGCCAGCTCACTTGCCGGGACAGGTATTTTATACGAGCAGTACTTC